This TCR beta chain stems from a study of a mutant IDH1 vaccine in newly diagnosed glioma. Profiling relied on immunoSEQ multiplex PCR, and the TCRdb table lists in-frame clones only, not all of them. This table holds around 89,000 clones, 83% found once. With 0 bases removed from V and 2 bases from J, the gap between germline ends came to 20 bases. The CDR3 runs 18 residues. Germline assignment: CDR1 SGDLS and CDR2 YYNGEE. Time point here: baseline, week 1 (first vaccination visit). The treatment here: pre-vaccination baseline after standard-of-care therapy. The receptor comes from a woman aged 45-65 years with glioma. The V and J genes are TRBV9 and TRBJ1-2, with TRBD1 as a possible D gene (5 bases). The sequencing here drew on PBMCs, taken from a glioma patient treated with radiotherapy, temozolomide or both. The CDR3 DNA sequence: TGTGCCAGCAGCGTAGCTCCGTCCCGCGGGGACGGAAACTATGGCTACACCTTC. Translation: CASSVAPSRGDGNYGYTF.